The 32 T cell receptor beta chains below all came from one sample that was sequenced in a study of blood T cell repertoires in COVID-19 (dated by TCRdb to the early 2020s). Libraries were constructed by the immunoSEQ multiplex PCR assay. TCRdb re-hosts the immuneACCESS table, in-frame sequences only. Its copies lack some clones; in the studies checked, an unresolved V gene accounts for under half of them, and the cause for the rest is not known. The sample has about 200,000 clones on record, roughly 94% of them singletons. The ten most abundant clones make up roughly 0.76% of the sample. Material: peripheral blood. The receptors shown here come from a man aged 25-45 years with COVID-19, enrolled during active disease.

The genes are TRBV28 and TRBJ1-2; possibly TRBD1 for D (5 bases). Germline-derived CDR1 and CDR2 are MDHEN and SYDVKM. CDR3 length equals 14 residues. Trimming left V 7 bases short and J 4 bases short, with 16 bases between. In DNA, the CDR3 is TGTGCCAGCAAATGGGTGCGGGGGTCCTATGGCTACACCTTC. It translates to CASKWVRGSYGYTF.

The chain recombines TRBV10-1 with TRBJ2-7; possibly TRBD2 for D (5 bases). Germline loops: CDR1 WNHNN, CDR2 SYGVQD (reference sequence). The length of the CDR3 is 12 residues. Trimming pared 2 bases from V and 3 bases from J, leaving 5 bases between. For the CDR3, the DNA is TGCGCCAGCAGTGAGACTAGCTACGAGCAGTACTTC. As protein: CASSETSYEQYF.

The V gene is TRBV14, the J gene TRBJ2-1; possibly TRBD1 for D (5 bases). V was trimmed by 0 bases and J by 8 bases, leaving 14 bases between them. The CDR3 sequence is 15 residues long. Germline assignment: CDR1 SGHDN and CDR2 FVKESK. CDR3 DNA: TGTGCCAGCAGCCAAGATCTTGTAGGCAGGGATGAGCAGTTCTTC. Its protein product is CASSQDLVGRDEQFF.

The chain has TRBV25-1 and TRBJ2-4; 9 nucleotides agree with TRBD1. V lost 4 bases, J lost 5 bases, and 15 bases stayed unmatched. Germline lookup yields CDR1 MGHDK and CDR2 SYGVNS. The CDR3 spans 18 residues. In DNA, the CDR3 is TGTGCCAGCAGTGGGGGACAGGGTCTTACTCCCCTCCAAAACATTCAGTACTTC. It is translated as CASSGGQGLTPLQNIQYF.

Only one count was recorded for this clone. This chain joins TRBV15 and TRBJ1-5, with D unresolved. The CDR3 has 16 residues. V shed 1 base and J shed 3 bases, with 13 bases lying between them. Germline V gene data show CDR1 as LNHNV and CDR2 as YYDKDF (reference sequence). The CDR3 sequence: CATSRGGAANNQPQHF. The CDR3 coding sequence is TGTGCCACCAGCAGAGGCGGAGCAGCTAACAATCAGCCCCAGCATTTT.

This chain uses TRBV5-1 with TRBJ1-1; 7 nucleotides line up with TRBD1. Unmatched junction bases numbered 5, after V lost 3 bases and J lost 0 bases. Looked up from germline, CDR1 is SGHRS and CDR2 is YFSETQ. The CDR3 contains 15 residues. CDR3: CASSSRQGMNTEAFF. The CDR3 DNA follows: TGCGCCAGCAGCTCCCGACAGGGAATGAACACTGAAGCTTTCTTT.

V and J are TRBV6-1 and TRBJ1-4; no clear D gene. CDR1 MNHNS and CDR2 SASEGT come from the germline V gene. The CDR3 contains 16 residues. Trimming removed 2 bases at V and 0 bases at J, with 10 bases between. As DNA, the CDR3 is TGTGCCAGCAGTGAATCGAGGGCTGCAACTAATGAAAAACTGTTTTTT. Its translation: CASSESRAATNEKLFF.

The rearrangement uses TRBV5-4 and TRBJ2-2; D unclear. V was clipped by 4 bases and J by 0 bases, with 16 bases between them. CDR3 length: 17 amino acids. Per the germline V gene, CDR1 is SGHNT and CDR2 is YYREEE (reference sequence). Here the CDR3 reads CASSEPTAATNTGELFF. The DNA for the CDR3 is TGTGCCAGCAGCGAACCTACGGCGGCGACGAACACCGGGGAGCTGTTTTTT.

The J gene is TRBJ2-6, the V gene TRBV11-3, with 7 bases matching TRBD1. Germline CDR1 is SGHNT and CDR2 is YENEEA. J gave up 0 bases and V 4 bases, and 9 bases lay outside the gene matches. This CDR3 has 18 residues. The DNA for the CDR3 is TGTGCCAGCAGCTCACGACAGGGTTCCCTCTCTGGGGCCAACGTCCTGACTTTC. Translated: CASSSRQGSLSGANVLTF.

J is TRBJ2-3 and V is TRBV7-9, with 11 positions matching TRBD1. The CDR3 length is 17 residues. J gave up 4 bases and V 5 bases, and 11 bases lay outside the gene matches. Germline V gene data show CDR1 as SEHNR and CDR2 as FQNEAQ (reference sequence). The chain's CDR3 is CASSPKSGTGGADTQYF. Here the CDR3 DNA reads TGTGCCAGCAGCCCCAAATCCGGGACAGGGGGTGCAGATACGCAGTATTTT.

CDR3 bases: TGCGCCAGCAGCTTGGCCCCGGGGGGGAATCAGCCCCAGCATTTT. Translated: CASSLAPGGNQPQHF. This rearrangement joins TRBV5-1 to TRBJ1-5, with D possibly matching TRBD1 (5 bases). Germline V gives CDR1 SGHRS, CDR2 YFSETQ. Deletions cut 0 bases from V and 4 bases from J, with 11 bases between. The CDR3 has 15 residues.

The CDR3 DNA reads as TGTGCCAGCTCATCCGGGACAGGGTTCGACACCGGGGAGCTGTTTTTT. This codes for CASSSGTGFDTGELFF. The gene calls are TRBV18 and TRBJ2-2, with 9 positions matching TRBD1. CDR3 length: 16 amino acids. J gave up 3 bases and V 5 bases, and 7 bases lay outside the gene matches. Per the germline V gene, CDR1 is KGHSH and CDR2 is LQKENI.

The chain joins TRBV3-1 (or the pseudogene TRBV3-2) to TRBJ1-5; D is possibly TRBD1 (6 bases). The CDR3 totals 17 residues. The germline V and J ends were trimmed by 2 bases and 1 base, with 15 bases remaining between them. Germline CDR1 is LGHDT and CDR2 is YNNKEL (reference sequence). Written as DNA, the CDR3 is TGTGCCAGCAGCCAAAGCAGTCAGGGGCTAAGCAATCAGCCCCAGCATTTT. It specifies CASSQSSQGLSNQPQHF.

This rearrangement joins TRBV24-1 to TRBJ1-5; a weak D match, TRBD1 (5 bases). CDR1 KGHDR and CDR2 SFDVKD come from the germline V gene. CDR3 length: 14 amino acids. The ends were cut back, 5 bases at V and 5 bases at J, with 12 bases in the middle. The CDR3 region is CATSAADTDQPQHF. In DNA form, the CDR3 reads TGTGCCACCAGTGCCGCGGACACAGATCAGCCCCAGCATTTT.

This clone appeared once. J is TRBJ1-2 and V is TRBV12-3 or TRBV12-4; the D gene is possibly TRBD1 (5 bases). The CDR3 length is 12 residues. Trimming left V 6 bases short and J 8 bases short, with 13 bases between. The CDR3 DNA reads as TGTGCCAGCAGCCGGGCAGGGTTCGGCTACACCTTC. This gives the protein CASSRAGFGYTF.

The chain couples TRBV21-1 to TRBJ1-2; the DNA was not used to check the table's D call, TRBD1. TRBV21-1 has pseudogene status. The CDR3 spans 15 residues. CDR3 coding DNA: TGTGCCAGCAGCAAAGTAAAGGGGCTTAGCTATGGCTACACCTTC. It is translated as CASSKVKGLSYGYTF.

The chain joins TRBV18 to TRBJ1-1; 7 bases are shared with TRBD1. J gave up 5 bases and V 1 base, and 7 bases lay outside the gene matches. The CDR3 length is 15 residues. Per the germline V gene, CDR1 is KGHSH and CDR2 is LQKENI. CDR3 in amino acids: CASSPRVGGKTEAFF. CDR3 nucleotides: TGTGCCAGCTCACCACGAGTAGGGGGCAAGACTGAAGCTTTCTTT.

This clone appeared once. The chain couples TRBV12-3 or TRBV12-4 to TRBJ2-7; D is unresolved. V lost 3 bases and J lost 1, with 7 bases in between. The CDR3 runs 13 residues. The CDR3: CASSFYGSYEQYF. CDR3 nucleotides: TGTGCCAGCAGTTTCTACGGGTCCTACGAGCAGTACTTC.

The chain links TRBV3-1 (or the pseudogene TRBV3-2) to TRBJ2-7; 8 nucleotides align to TRBD2. This CDR3 is built from 14 residues. V trimming: 6 bases; J trimming: 2 bases; junction bases outside the gene matches: 6. Germline V gives CDR1 LGHDT, CDR2 YNNKEL (reference sequence). CDR3 sequence: CASSIAGLTYEQYF. The CDR3 nucleotides read TGTGCCAGCAGTATAGCGGGGTTGACCTACGAGCAGTACTTC.

The chain uses TRBV12-5 and TRBJ2-2; perhaps TRBD2 as D (6 bases). Germline V lookup: CDR1 LGHNT, CDR2 FRNRAP. Between the trimmed V and J ends, which lost 3 bases and 6 bases, there was a span of 17 bases. The length of the CDR3 is 16 residues. The CDR3 sequence: CASGFPSVGGAGELFF. The CDR3 nucleotides read TGTGCTAGTGGTTTCCCCTCGGTTGGAGGGGCCGGGGAGCTGTTTTTT.

The chain recombines TRBV6-2 or TRBV6-3 with TRBJ2-7; D may be TRBD1 (5 bases). This CDR3 has 11 amino acids. V was cut by 3 bases and J by 12 bases, with 12 bases left in between. Germline assignment: CDR1 MNHEY and CDR2 SVGEGT. CDR3 residues: CASSYLDKRYF. For the CDR3, the DNA is TGTGCCAGCAGTTATTTGGACAAGCGGTACTTC.

This chain's CDR3 is CAWAGLSTDTQYF. CDR3 nucleotide sequence: TGTGCCTGGGCTGGCCTCAGCACAGATACGCAGTATTTT. The chain joins TRBV30 to TRBJ2-3; unclear D gene. CDR3 length equals 13 residues. V was trimmed by 5 bases and J by 0 bases, leaving 9 bases between them. CDR1 GTSNPN and CDR2 SVGIG come from the germline V gene (reference sequence).

This clone was picked up one time. The J gene is TRBJ1-1, the V gene TRBV5-1; tentative D call: TRBD1 (6 bases). The CDR3 loop spans 14 amino acids. Germline CDR1 is SGHRS and CDR2 is YFSETQ. Deletions cut 2 bases from V and 4 bases from J, with 12 bases between. The CDR3 spells CASSLETGSTEAFF. The CDR3 nucleotides read TGCGCCAGCAGCTTAGAAACAGGGTCCACTGAAGCTTTCTTT.

The gene calls are TRBV11-2 and TRBJ2-4; weak D call: TRBD1 (6 bases). V lost 4 bases to trimming and J lost 0 bases, with 10 bases between them. From germline, CDR1 is SGHAT and CDR2 FQNNGV. The CDR3 consists of 15 residues. CDR3 in DNA: TGTGCCAGCAGCTCCAGGGGTATAGCCAAAAACATTCAGTACTTC. As protein: CASSSRGIAKNIQYF. Full variable domain (remainder filled in from reference TRBV11-2 and TRBJ2-4): EAGVAQSPRYKIIEKRQSVAFWCNPISGHATLYWYQQILGQGPKLLIQFQNNGVVDDSQLPKDRFSAERLKGVDSTLKIQPAKLEDSAVYLCASSSRGIAKNIQYFGAGTRLSVL.

The chain recombines TRBV19 with TRBJ1-5, with 7 bases identical to TRBD1. V shed 5 bases and J 0 bases; nucleotides not matched to a gene: 7. From germline, CDR1 is LNHDA and CDR2 SQIVND (reference sequence). This CDR3 has 16 amino acids. This CDR3 is CASSAGTANSNQPQHF. The CDR3 DNA follows: TGTGCCAGTAGTGCCGGGACAGCGAATAGCAATCAGCCCCAGCATTTT.

The chain is built from TRBV5-6 and TRBJ2-7; D is ambiguous. The V and J ends lost 0 bases and 7 bases respectively, with 8 bases between them. Germline V gene sequence: CDR1 SGHDT, CDR2 YYEEEE. This CDR3 is 12 amino acids long. CDR3 region: CASSLDAREQYF. DNA for the CDR3: TGTGCCAGCAGCTTGGACGCTAGGGAGCAGTACTTC.

The chain combines TRBV18 with TRBJ1-1; no clear D. The CDR3 spans 13 residues. Deletions cut 5 bases from V and 1 base from J, with 8 bases between. Germline assignment: CDR1 KGHSH and CDR2 LQKENI. The chain's CDR3 is CASSTHKNTEAFF. CDR3 nucleotides: TGTGCCAGCTCAACCCACAAGAACACTGAAGCTTTCTTT.

The rearrangement joins TRBV5-4 to TRBJ1-1; TRBD1 aligns across 7 bases. The CDR3 contains 17 residues. Germline V gene data show CDR1 as SGHNT and CDR2 as YYREEE (reference sequence). Losses at the gene ends were 4 bases for V and 6 bases for J; bases not matched to a gene: 18. The CDR3 DNA reads as TGTGCCAGCAGCCCACGACAGGGTCTATCTTTGAGGTCTGAAGCTTTCTTT. Its translation is CASSPRQGLSLRSEAFF. Supplemented by reference TRBV5-4 and TRBJ1-1, the full variable domain reads ETGVTQSPTHLIKTRGQQVTLRCSSQSGHNTVSWYQQALGQGPQFIFQYYREEENGRGNFPPRFSGLQFPNYSSELNVNALELDDSALYLCASSPRQGLSLRSEAFFGQGTRLTVV.

In this sample, this clone turned up once. V usage is TRBV25-1 and J usage is TRBJ2-1, with D perhaps TRBD1 (5 bases). Trimming pared 8 bases from V and 5 bases from J, leaving 19 bases between. Germline CDR1 and CDR2: MGHDK and SYGVNS. The CDR3 totals 15 residues. The CDR3 reads CASGNPTDSHNEQFF. CDR3 DNA sequence: TGTGCCAGCGGAAATCCGACCGACAGTCACAATGAGCAGTTCTTC.

The genes are TRBV5-1 and TRBJ1-6; possible D gene TRBD1, 5 bases. With 4 bases removed from V and 7 bases from J, the gap between germline ends came to 15 bases. The germline gives CDR1 SGHRS, CDR2 YFSETQ. The CDR3 consists of 15 residues. The CDR3, as DNA: TGCGCCAGCAGCCCGCGCAGGGAGGGAAATTCACCCCTCCACTTT. Translation gives CASSPRREGNSPLHF.

CDR3 sequence: CASGFYNTEAFF. CDR3 DNA sequence: TGTGCTAGTGGTTTTTATAACACTGAAGCTTTCTTT. The chain joins TRBV12-5 to TRBJ1-1; D ambiguous. The germline V gene encodes CDR1 LGHNT and CDR2 FRNRAP. The CDR3 runs 12 residues. Trimming took 3 bases from V and 2 from J, leaving 4 bases between them.

The table lists this clone with a count of one. The rearrangement uses TRBV6-5 and TRBJ1-1; perhaps TRBD1 as D (6 bases). This CDR3 spans 13 amino acids. The germline V gene has CDR1 MNHEY and CDR2 SVGAGI. V was shortened by 10 bases and J by 2 bases, with 14 bases between the two germline ends. DNA of the CDR3: TGTGCCATAACCGGACAGATCAACACTGAAGCTTTCTTT. It is translated as CAITGQINTEAFF.